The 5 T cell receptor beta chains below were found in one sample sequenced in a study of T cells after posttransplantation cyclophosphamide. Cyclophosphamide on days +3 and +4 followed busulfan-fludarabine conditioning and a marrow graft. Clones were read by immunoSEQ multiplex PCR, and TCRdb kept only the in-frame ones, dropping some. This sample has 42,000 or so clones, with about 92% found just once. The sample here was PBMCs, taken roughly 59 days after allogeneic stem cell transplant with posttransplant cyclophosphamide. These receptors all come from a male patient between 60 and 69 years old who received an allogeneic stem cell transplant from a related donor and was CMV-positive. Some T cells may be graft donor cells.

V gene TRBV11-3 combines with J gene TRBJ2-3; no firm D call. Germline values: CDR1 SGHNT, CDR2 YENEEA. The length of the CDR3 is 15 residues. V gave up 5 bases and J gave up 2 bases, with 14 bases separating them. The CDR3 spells CASSLRRGTTDTQYF. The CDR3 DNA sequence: TGTGCCAGCAGCCTGCGGCGAGGTACCACAGATACGCAGTATTTT.

This CDR3 is CATSRAQGVLEKLFF. In DNA, the CDR3 is TGTGCCACCAGCAGAGCCCAGGGGGTTTTGGAAAAACTGTTTTTT. This chain connects TRBV15 to TRBJ1-4; 7 bases are a match to TRBD1. Unmatched junction bases numbered 7, after V lost 1 base and J lost 8 bases. This CDR3 has 15 amino acids. Germline V CDR1 and CDR2: LNHNV, YYDKDF (reference sequence). Combining the CDR3 with reference TRBV15 and TRBJ1-4 gives the whole variable domain DAMVIQNPRYQVTQFGKPVTLSCSQTLNHNVMYWYQQKSSQAPKLLFHYYDKDFNNEADTPDNFQSRRPNTSFCFLDIRSPGLGDTAMYLCATSRAQGVLEKLFFGSGTQLSVL.

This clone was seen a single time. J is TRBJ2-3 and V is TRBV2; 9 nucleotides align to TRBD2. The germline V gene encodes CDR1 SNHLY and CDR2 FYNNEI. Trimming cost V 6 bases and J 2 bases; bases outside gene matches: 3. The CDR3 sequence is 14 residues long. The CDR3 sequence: CASRLAGFTDTQYF. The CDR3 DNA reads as TGTGCCAGCAGGCTAGCGGGGTTCACAGATACGCAGTATTTT.

The CDR3, as DNA: TGTGCCAGCAGCTTGGGGGGACACAGCTCCTACGAGCAGTACGTC. The encoded protein is CASSLGGHSSYEQYV. The rearrangement joins TRBV5-8 to TRBJ2-7; D possibly corresponds to TRBD1 (6 bases). The length of the CDR3 is 15 residues. Germline CDR1 SGHTS, CDR2 YDEGEE. V was shortened by 0 bases and J by 0 bases, with 10 bases between the two germline ends.

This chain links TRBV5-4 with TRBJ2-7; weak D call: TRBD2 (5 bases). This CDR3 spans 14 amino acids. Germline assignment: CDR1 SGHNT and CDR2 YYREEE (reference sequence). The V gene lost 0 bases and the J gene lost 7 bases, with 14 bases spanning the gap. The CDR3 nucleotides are TGTGCCAGCAGCTTGGTTGGGTATTCGGGGGAGCAGTACTTC. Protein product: CASSLVGYSGEQYF.